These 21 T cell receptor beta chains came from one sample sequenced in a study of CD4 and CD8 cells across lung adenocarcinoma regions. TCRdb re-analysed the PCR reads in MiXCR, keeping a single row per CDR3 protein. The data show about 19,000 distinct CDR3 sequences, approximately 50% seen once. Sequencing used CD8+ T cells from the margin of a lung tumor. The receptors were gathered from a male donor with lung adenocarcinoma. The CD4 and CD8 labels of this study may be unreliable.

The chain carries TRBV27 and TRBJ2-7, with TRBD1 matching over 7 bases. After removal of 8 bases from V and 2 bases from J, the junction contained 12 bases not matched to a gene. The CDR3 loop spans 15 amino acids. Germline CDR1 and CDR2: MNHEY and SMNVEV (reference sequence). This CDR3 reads CASGNLGTGAYEQYF. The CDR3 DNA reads TGTGCCAGCGGCAACTTGGGTACAGGGGCCTACGAGCAGTACTTC.

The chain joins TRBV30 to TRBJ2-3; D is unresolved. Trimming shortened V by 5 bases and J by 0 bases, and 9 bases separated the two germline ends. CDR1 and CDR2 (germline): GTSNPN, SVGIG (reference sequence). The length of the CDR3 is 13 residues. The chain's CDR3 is CAWCPDSTDTQYF. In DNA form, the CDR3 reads TGTGCCTGGTGCCCGGATAGCACAGATACGCAGTATTTT.

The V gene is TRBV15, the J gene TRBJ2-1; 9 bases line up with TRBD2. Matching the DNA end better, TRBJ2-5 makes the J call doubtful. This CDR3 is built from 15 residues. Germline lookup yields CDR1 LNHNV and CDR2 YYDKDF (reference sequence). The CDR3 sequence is CATSSGGRDWETQYF. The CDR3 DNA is TGTGCCACCAGCAGTGGCGGGAGGGATTGGGAGACCCAGTACTTC.

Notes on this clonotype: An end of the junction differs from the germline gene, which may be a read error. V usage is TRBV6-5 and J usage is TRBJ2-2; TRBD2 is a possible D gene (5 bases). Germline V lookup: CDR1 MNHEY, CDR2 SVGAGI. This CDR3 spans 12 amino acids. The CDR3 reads CAGSSYAREQFF. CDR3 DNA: TGTGCCGGCAGTTCGTACGCAAGGGAGCAGTTTTTT.

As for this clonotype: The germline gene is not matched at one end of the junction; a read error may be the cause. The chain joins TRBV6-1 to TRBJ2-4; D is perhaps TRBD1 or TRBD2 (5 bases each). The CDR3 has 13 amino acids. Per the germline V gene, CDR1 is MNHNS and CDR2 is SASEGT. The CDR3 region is CARGEPATDTQYF. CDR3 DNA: TGTGCCAGGGGGGAGCCTGCCACAGACACTCAGTATTTC.

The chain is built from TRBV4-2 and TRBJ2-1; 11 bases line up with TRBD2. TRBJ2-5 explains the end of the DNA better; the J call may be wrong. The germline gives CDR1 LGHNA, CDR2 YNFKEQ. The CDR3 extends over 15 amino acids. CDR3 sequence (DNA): TGTGCCAGCAGCCAAGACCCCCTAGCGGGAGGGACCCAGTACTTC. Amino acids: CASSQDPLAGGTQYF.

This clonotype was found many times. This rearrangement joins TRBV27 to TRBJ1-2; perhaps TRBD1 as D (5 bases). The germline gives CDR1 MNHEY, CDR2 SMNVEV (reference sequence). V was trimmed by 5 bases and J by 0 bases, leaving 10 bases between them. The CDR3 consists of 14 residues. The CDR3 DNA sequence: TGTGCCAGCAGTGGATTAGGGGCTAACTATGGCTACACCTTC. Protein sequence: CASSGLGANYGYTF.

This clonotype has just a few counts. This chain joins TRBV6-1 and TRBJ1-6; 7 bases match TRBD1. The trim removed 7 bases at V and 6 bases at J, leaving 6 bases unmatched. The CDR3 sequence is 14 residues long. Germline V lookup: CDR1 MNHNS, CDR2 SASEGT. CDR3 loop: CASTMTGFNSPLHF. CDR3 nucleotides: TGTGCCAGCACTATGACAGGGTTTAATTCACCCCTCCACTTT.

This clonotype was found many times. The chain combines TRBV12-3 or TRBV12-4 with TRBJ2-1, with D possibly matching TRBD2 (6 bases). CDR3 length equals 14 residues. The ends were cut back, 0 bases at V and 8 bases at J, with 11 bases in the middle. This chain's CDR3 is CASSLAGGRDEQFF. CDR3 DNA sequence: TGTGCCAGCAGTTTAGCGGGAGGCCGGGATGAGCAGTTCTTC.

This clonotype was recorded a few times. The CDR3 loop reads CASSQESRSDSYNEQFF. CDR3 DNA: TGCGCCAGCAGCCAAGAGAGTAGGAGCGACTCCTACAATGAGCAGTTCTTC. The genes are TRBV4-1 and TRBJ2-1; no firm D call. Germline CDR1 and CDR2: MGHRA and YSYEKL. The CDR3 runs to 17 residues. The germline V and J ends were trimmed by 0 bases and 0 bases, with 12 bases remaining between them.

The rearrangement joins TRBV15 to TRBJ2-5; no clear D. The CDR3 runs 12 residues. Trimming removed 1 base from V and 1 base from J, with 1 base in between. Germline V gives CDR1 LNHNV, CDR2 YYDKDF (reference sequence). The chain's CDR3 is CATSRAQETQYF. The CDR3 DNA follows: TGTGCCACCAGCAGAGCCCAAGAGACCCAGTACTTC.

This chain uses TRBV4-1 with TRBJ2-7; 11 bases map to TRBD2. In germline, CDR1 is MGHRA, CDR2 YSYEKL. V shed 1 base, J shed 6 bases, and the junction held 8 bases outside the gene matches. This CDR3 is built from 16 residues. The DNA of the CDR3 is TGCGCCAGCAGCCAAGTATTAGCGGGGGGGGAGGTCGAGCAGTACTTC. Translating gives CASSQVLAGGEVEQYF.

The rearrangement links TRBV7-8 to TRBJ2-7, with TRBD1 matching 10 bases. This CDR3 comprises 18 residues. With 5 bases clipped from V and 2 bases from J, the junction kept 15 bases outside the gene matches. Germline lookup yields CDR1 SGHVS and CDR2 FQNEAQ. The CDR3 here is CASSTGQGEGWVPYEQYF. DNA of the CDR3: TGTGCCAGCAGCACAGGACAGGGGGAGGGATGGGTTCCCTACGAGCAGTACTTC.

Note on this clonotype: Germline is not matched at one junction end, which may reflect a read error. The CDR3 here is CASKRDPSPEELFF. The CDR3 DNA follows: TGTGCCAGCAAAAGGGACCCCTCCCCCGAGGAGCTGTTCTTT. V is TRBV6-1 and J is TRBJ2-2; D is tentatively TRBD1 or TRBD2 (5 bases each). Germline CDR1 is MNHNS and CDR2 is SASEGT. The CDR3 loop spans 14 amino acids.

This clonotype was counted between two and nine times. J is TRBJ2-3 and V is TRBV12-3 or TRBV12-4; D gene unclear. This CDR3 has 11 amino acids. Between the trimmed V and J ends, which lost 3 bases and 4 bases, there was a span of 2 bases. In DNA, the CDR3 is TGTGCCAGCAGTTTGGCAGATACGCAGTATTTT. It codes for CASSLADTQYF.

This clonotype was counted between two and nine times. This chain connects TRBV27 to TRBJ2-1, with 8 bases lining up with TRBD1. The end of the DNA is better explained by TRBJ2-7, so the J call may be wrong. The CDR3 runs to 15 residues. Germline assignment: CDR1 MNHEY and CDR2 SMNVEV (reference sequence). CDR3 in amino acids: CASSFSGTGSYEQYF. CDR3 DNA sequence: TGTGCCAGCAGTTTCTCCGGGACAGGATCCTACGAGCAGTACTTC.

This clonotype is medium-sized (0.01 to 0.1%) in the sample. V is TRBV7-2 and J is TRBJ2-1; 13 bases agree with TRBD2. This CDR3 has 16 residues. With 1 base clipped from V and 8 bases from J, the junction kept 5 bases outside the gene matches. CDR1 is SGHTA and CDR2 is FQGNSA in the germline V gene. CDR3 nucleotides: TGTGCCAGCAGCTTAGTGGGACTAGCGGGACGGGATGAGCAGTTCTTC. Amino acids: CASSLVGLAGRDEQFF.

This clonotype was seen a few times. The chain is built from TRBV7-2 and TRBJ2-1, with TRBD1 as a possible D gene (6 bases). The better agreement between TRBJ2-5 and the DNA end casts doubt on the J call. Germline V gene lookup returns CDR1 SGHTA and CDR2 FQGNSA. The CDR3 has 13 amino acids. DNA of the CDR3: TGTGCCAGCAGCTTAGCCAGGGGAGAGACCCAGTACTTC. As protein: CASSLARGETQYF.

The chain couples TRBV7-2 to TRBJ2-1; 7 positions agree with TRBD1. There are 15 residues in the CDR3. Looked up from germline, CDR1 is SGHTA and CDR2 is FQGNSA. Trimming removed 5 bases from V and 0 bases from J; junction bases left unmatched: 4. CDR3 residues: CASSGGQSSYNEQFF. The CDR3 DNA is TGTGCCAGCAGCGGGGGACAGAGCTCCTACAATGAGCAGTTCTTC.

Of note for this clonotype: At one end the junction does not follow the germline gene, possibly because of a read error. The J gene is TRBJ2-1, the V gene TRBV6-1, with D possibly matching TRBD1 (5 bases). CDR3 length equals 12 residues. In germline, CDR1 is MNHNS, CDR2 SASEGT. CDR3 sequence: CASSEVGDEQYF. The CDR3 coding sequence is TGTGCCAGCAGTGAAGTAGGGGATGAGCAGTACTTT.

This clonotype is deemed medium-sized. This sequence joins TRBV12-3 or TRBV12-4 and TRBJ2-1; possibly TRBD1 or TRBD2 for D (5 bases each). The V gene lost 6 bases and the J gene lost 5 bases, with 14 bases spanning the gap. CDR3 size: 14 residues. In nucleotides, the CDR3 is TGTGCCAGCAGGCCGGGACCAAGAAACAATGAGCAGTTCTTC. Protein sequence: CASRPGPRNNEQFF.